These T cell receptor beta chains were read from a single sample in a study of OX40 agonist ivuxolimab in advanced cancers. Profiling relied on immunoSEQ multiplex PCR, and the TCRdb table lists in-frame clones only, not all of them. The data contain about 71,000 clones, roughly nine tenths of them singletons. Source: CD4+ or CD8+ T cells sorted from blood, taken in a trial of the OX40 agonist ivuxolimab. Source of these receptors: an adult with an advanced solid tumor such as melanoma, head and neck, liver or kidney cancer. CDR3s include the opening cysteine and the closing phenylalanine or tryptophan. D genes are given only for firm matches. The listing skips clone size in some rows; elsewhere it reads once, few, many or a size class.

CDR3nt	CDR3aa	d_gene	abundance	v_gene	j_gene
TGTGCCAGCAGCGTGGACAGCCACTCCTACGAGCAGTACTTC	CASSVDSHSYEQYF	NA	NA	TRBV9	TRBJ2-7
TGTGCCAGCAGCTTAGCGGGAAGCGACACCTACGAGCAGTACTTC	CASSLAGSDTYEQYF	NA	NA	TRBV7-2	TRBJ2-7
TGTGCCAGTAGTAACTCGGGACTAGCGGGAGGGCCGGGCACAGATACGCAGTATTTT	CASSNSGLAGGPGTDTQYF	TRBD2	NA	TRBV19	TRBJ2-3
TGTGCCAGCGGAGTGGGTGGAGATAGCAATCAGCCCCAGCATTTT	CASGVGGDSNQPQHF	NA	NA	TRBV28	TRBJ1-5
TGTGCCAGCAGCTTAATGCCTAGCGCTTTGGAGACCCAGTACTTC	CASSLMPSALETQYF	NA	once	TRBV7-3	TRBJ2-5
TGTGCCAGTAGTATGAATATATGGGACAGGGAAGAGACCCAGTACTTC	CASSMNIWDREETQYF	TRBD1	NA	TRBV19	TRBJ2-5
TGTGCCAGCAGTTCTCAGGCGACCTATGGCTACACCTTC	CASSSQATYGYTF	NA	NA	TRBV27	TRBJ1-2
TGTGCCAGCAGGAGGGGCCAACGCACAGATACGCAGTATTTT	CASRRGQRTDTQYF	NA	NA	TRBV2	TRBJ2-3
TGTGCCAGCAGTGAACTACAGGGAGCAGATACGCAGTATTTT	CASSELQGADTQYF	NA	NA	TRBV2	TRBJ2-3
TGTGCCTGGATCCGGACAGGGACCTACGAGCAGTACTTC	CAWIRTGTYEQYF	TRBD1	once	TRBV30	TRBJ2-7
TGTGCCTGGTCCAGTGGTTCTTGGGGAAAACTGTTTTTT	CAWSSGSWGKLFF	NA	NA	TRBV30	TRBJ1-4
TGTGCCAGCAGCGTACAGGGTTTCAGTGGCTACACCTTC	CASSVQGFSGYTF	NA	NA	TRBV5-4	TRBJ1-2
TGTGCCAGCACCGACAGTCGCTACGAGCAGTACTTC	CASTDSRYEQYF	NA	NA	TRBV7-9	TRBJ2-7
TGCAGCGTTGCCATTAGCGATGTCTACAATGAGCAGTTCTTC	CSVAISDVYNEQFF	NA	NA	TRBV29-1	TRBJ2-1
TGTGCCAGCTCACCCCTGGCGGGAGTAATGAACGAGCAGTACTTC	CASSPLAGVMNEQYF	TRBD2	NA	TRBV18	TRBJ2-7
TGCAGTGCTAGGGGGTCCGGGGAGCTGTTTTTT	CSARGSGELFF	NA	once	TRBV20-1	TRBJ2-2
TGCGCCAGCAGCTCCGGGACAGGGCGGACTGAAGCTTTCTTT	CASSSGTGRTEAFF	TRBD1	NA	TRBV5-1	TRBJ1-1
TGTGCCAGCAGCTTAGAAGCGGTAGGACGCACAGATACGCAGTATTTT	CASSLEAVGRTDTQYF	NA	NA	TRBV7-6	TRBJ2-3
TGTGCCTGGAGAAGGTGGACTGAAGCTTTCTTT	CAWRRWTEAFF	NA	once	TRBV30	TRBJ1-1